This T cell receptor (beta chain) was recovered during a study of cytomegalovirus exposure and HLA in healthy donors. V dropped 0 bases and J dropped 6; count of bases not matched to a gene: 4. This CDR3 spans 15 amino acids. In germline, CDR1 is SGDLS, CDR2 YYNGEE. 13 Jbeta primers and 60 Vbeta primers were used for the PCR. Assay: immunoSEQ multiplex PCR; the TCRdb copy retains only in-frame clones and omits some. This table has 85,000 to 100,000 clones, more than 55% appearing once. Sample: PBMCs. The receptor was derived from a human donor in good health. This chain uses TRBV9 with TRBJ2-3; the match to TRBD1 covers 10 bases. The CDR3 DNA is TGTGCCAGCAGCGTAGTGACAGGGGGCGCGGATACGCAGTATTTT. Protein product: CASSVVTGGADTQYF.